This is a list of T cell receptor beta chains from one sample in a study of cytomegalovirus exposure and HLA in healthy donors. Assay: immunoSEQ multiplex PCR; the TCRdb copy retains only in-frame clones and omits some. The top ten clones hold 5% to 6.5% of a sample with about 150,000 clones, more than 65% of them seen once. Sequencing was done on a sample of PBMCs. These receptor sequences come from a man aged 45-65 years in good health and CMV-seropositive. CDR3s include the opening cysteine and the closing phenylalanine or tryptophan. D genes are given only for firm matches. Part of the rows lack a size; the others show once, few, many or a class for expanded clones.

TRBJ2-7	TRBV9	NA	few	TGTGCCAGCAGCGTAGGGGGGGGGCAGGGTGCCTACGAGCAGTACTTC	CASSVGGGQGAYEQYF
TRBJ1-1	TRBV7-9	NA	NA	TGTGCCAGCAGCTTAACAGTCTCCGGGAGGGCAGCTTTCTTT	CASSLTVSGRAAFF
TRBJ2-7	TRBV10-3	TRBD1	NA	TGTGCCATCAGTGACAGGACAGGGGGCCACGAGCAGTACTTC	CAISDRTGGHEQYF
TRBJ2-7	TRBV18	NA	NA	TGTGCCAGCTCACCGTCACTAGGTAGCTACGAGCAGTACTTC	CASSPSLGSYEQYF
TRBJ2-2	TRBV30	TRBD2	NA	TGTGCCTGGAGCGGCGGTCAGCGGGATCCCGGGGAGCTGTTTTTT	CAWSGGQRDPGELFF
TRBJ2-5	TRBV7-9	TRBD2	NA	TGTTCCAGCAGCTCCGAGCGGGGGGCGCAGTACTTC	CSSSSERGAQYF
TRBJ2-5	TRBV7-8	TRBD2	NA	TGTGCCAGCAGCTTAGCGGCTAGCGGGAGGTCGAGACGAGAGACCCAGTACTTC	CASSLAASGRSRRETQYF
TRBJ2-1	TRBV7-6	NA	NA	TGTGCCAGCAGCTTAGCGGGTCCAGGCAATGAGCAGTTCTTC	CASSLAGPGNEQFF
TRBJ2-7	TRBV28	TRBD1	once	TGTGCCAGCAGTCCAGGACAGGGGGGCGAGCAGTACTTC	CASSPGQGGEQYF
TRBJ2-7	TRBV5-6	NA	NA	TGTGCCAGCAGCTCTAGACAGAGCTACGAGCAGTACTTC	CASSSRQSYEQYF
TRBJ1-5	TRBV10-3	NA	NA	TGTGCCATCAGTGAAAGACAGACAAATCAGCCCCAGCATTTT	CAISERQTNQPQHF
TRBJ2-7	TRBV5-1	NA	NA	TGCGCCAGCAGCTTGGATCCCAGTTCCTACGAGCAGTACTTC	CASSLDPSSYEQYF
TRBJ2-3	TRBV5-1	TRBD2	NA	TGCGCCAGCAGCACTGGACTAGCGGGAAGCCCAGATACGCAGTATTTT	CASSTGLAGSPDTQYF
TRBJ1-5	TRBV7-8	TRBD1	few	TGTGCCAGCAGCCTGGGACAGGGTATGTCTCAGCCCCAGCATTTT	CASSLGQGMSQPQHF
TRBJ2-3	TRBV11-1	TRBD1	NA	TGTGCCAGCAGCTTGGGACAGGGAGACACAGATACGCAGTATTTT	CASSLGQGDTDTQYF
TRBJ2-7	TRBV10-3	TRBD1	NA	TGTGCCATCAGGATGACAGGGTTCGAGCAGTACTTC	CAIRMTGFEQYF
TRBJ1-1	TRBV5-1	NA	few	TGCGCCAGCAGCCAGGTGGCCGGGGGCACTGAAGCTTTCTTT	CASSQVAGGTEAFF
TRBJ1-2	TRBV18	NA	NA	TGTGCCAGCTCACCACTTCCACAGCCGGATTTCTATGGCTACACCTTC	CASSPLPQPDFYGYTF
TRBJ2-5	TRBV19	TRBD1	NA	TGTGCCAGTAGACCCTCCGGGACAGCAGAGACCCAGTACTTC	CASRPSGTAETQYF
TRBJ1-1	TRBV4-1	NA	NA	TGCGCCAGCAGCCGGGGCAGGGACTTCCCTCGTTCTGAAGCTTTCTTT	CASSRGRDFPRSEAFF
TRBJ2-5	TRBV2	NA	NA	TGTGCCAGCAGTGGTACAGACCAAGAGACCCAGTACTTC	CASSGTDQETQYF
TRBJ2-7	TRBV28	TRBD1	NA	TGTGCCAGCAGGCCTAGGGACAGGTTCGGGGAGCAGTACTTC	CASRPRDRFGEQYF
TRBJ1-4	TRBV28	TRBD1	few	TGTGCCAGCTGTACAGGGGACTCTAATGAAAAACTGTTTTTT	CASCTGDSNEKLFF
TRBJ1-1	TRBV7-9	TRBD1	NA	TGTGCCAGCAGCCTCCCCGGACAGGCCCCTCCCGAAGCTTTCTTT	CASSLPGQAPPEAFF
TRBJ1-4	TRBV21-1	NA	NA	TGTGCCAGCAGCAAAGCGAACAGGGGGAGTGAAAAACTGTTTTTT	CASSKANRGSEKLFF
TRBJ2-7	TRBV27	NA	once	TGTGCCAGCAGTTTCGGGATGAAGTACGAGCAGTACTTC	CASSFGMKYEQYF
TRBJ1-2	TRBV7-2	NA	NA	TGTGCCAGCAGCTCCCCGGGGGGCGCTTACTATGGCTACACCTTC	CASSSPGGAYYGYTF
TRBJ2-1	TRBV7-7	NA	NA	TGTGCTAGCAGCTTAGAAAGGGGTGAGCAGTTCTTC	CASSLERGEQFF
TRBJ1-3	TRBV10-3	TRBD1	NA	TGTGCCATCAGTGAGTCGGGGGACAGGGGAGACACCATATATTTT	CAISESGDRGDTIYF
TRBJ2-3	TRBV19	TRBD2	NA	TGTGCCAGTAGTGGGGGACTAGCGGGGACCCCAAGCACAGATACGCAGTATTTT	CASSGGLAGTPSTDTQYF
TRBJ2-3	TRBV27	TRBD2	NA	TGTGCCAGCAGTTTTCTAGCGGGAGTCACAGATACGCAGTATTTT	CASSFLAGVTDTQYF
TRBJ2-7	TRBV11-2	TRBD1	few	TGTGCCAGCAGCCCGGGACAGGGGGCCGAGCAGTACTTC	CASSPGQGAEQYF
TRBJ1-2	TRBV5-6	NA	NA	TGTGCCAGCAGCTATTTCCAGGGAATAAATGGCTACACCTTC	CASSYFQGINGYTF
TRBJ2-4	TRBV5-5	TRBD1	once	TGTGCCAGCAGCTGGGGACAGAACGAAAACATTCAGTACTTC	CASSWGQNENIQYF
TRBJ1-1	TRBV19	NA	NA	TGTGCCAGTAGTACGAGGGGGACCCTACGGGGGGACGCTTTCTTT	CASSTRGTLRGDAFF
TRBJ2-7	TRBV2	TRBD2	NA	TGTGCCAGCAGTGGGGTAGCGGGGATCTCCTACGAGCAGTACTTC	CASSGVAGISYEQYF
TRBJ2-7	TRBV6-6	NA	NA	TGTGCCAGCAGTCCTAACAGGGATCCCAACGAGCAGTACTTC	CASSPNRDPNEQYF
TRBJ2-5	TRBV10-2	TRBD2	few	TGCGCCAGCCGACTAGCGGGAAGGCAAGAGACCCAGTACTTC	CASRLAGRQETQYF
TRBJ1-3	TRBV7-9	TRBD1	NA	TGTGCCAGCAGCCAGCCACCGGGACAGGGGCCGGCCGGAAACACCATATATTTT	CASSQPPGQGPAGNTIYF
TRBJ2-7	TRBV6-1	NA	NA	TGTGCCAGCAATTATTTTCGCGAGCAGTACTTC	CASNYFREQYF
TRBJ2-1	TRBV7-9	TRBD2	NA	TGTGCCAGCAGCTTAGGACTAGCGGGAACCTACAATGAGCAGTTCTTC	CASSLGLAGTYNEQFF
TRBJ2-3	TRBV28	NA	NA	TGTGCCAGCAGTTCGGGGTCGATCACAGATACGCAGTATTTT	CASSSGSITDTQYF
TRBJ1-5	TRBV18	TRBD1	NA	TGTGCCAGCTCACCACTGACAGGGGGCGATCAGCCCCAGCATTTT	CASSPLTGGDQPQHF
TRBJ2-6	TRBV9	TRBD1	NA	TGTGCCAGCAGCCGTACAGGGGTTTTAGGCTCTGGGGCCAACGTCCTGACTTTC	CASSRTGVLGSGANVLTF
TRBJ2-4	TRBV5-1	NA	few	TGCGCCAGCTCCCTAAATGCAGGGCGGTCTGCCAAAAACATTCAGTACTTC	CASSLNAGRSAKNIQYF
TRBJ2-7	TRBV5-6	TRBD1	NA	TGTGCCAGCAGCTTCTTATCAGGGGACAGAGCCTACGAGCAGTACTTC	CASSFLSGDRAYEQYF
TRBJ2-1	TRBV2	TRBD1	few	TGTGCCAGCAGTGGGGACAGGGGGATCAACAATGAGCAGTTCTTC	CASSGDRGINNEQFF
TRBJ2-7	TRBV11-2	NA	few	TGTGCCAGCAGCGAGGCCTACGAGCAGTACTTC	CASSEAYEQYF
TRBJ2-1	TRBV18	NA	NA	TGTGCCAGCTCACCACCGAGGTCAACCGGTGAGCAGTTCTTC	CASSPPRSTGEQFF